This T cell receptor (beta chain) was sequenced in a study of shared clonotypes between healthy human individuals. Notes on the study in general: For sorted subsets, rarefaction showed incomplete sequencing despite large depth.

This table comes from immunoSEQ multiplex PCR, and its TCRdb copy is limited to in-frame clones, with some not included. The table lists some 1,100,000 clones, 70% to 80% of them singletons. Turning to this clone: No antigen is known for it.

The CDR3 totals 18 residues. The V segment lost 4 bases and the J segment 3 bases; nucleotides outside the gene matches: 9. Germline V gene data show CDR1 as SGHRS and CDR2 as YFSETQ. The source is a man between 18 and 35 years old in good health. Some clones in this sample may be carry-over from other donors' samples. Input material: memory CD4+ T cells from PBMCs. Regarding subset: CD45RA-negative fraction. The J gene is TRBJ2-3, the V gene TRBV5-1; 15 bases are a match to TRBD2. The CDR3: CASSIGTSGRSQTDTQYF. CDR3 DNA: TGCGCCAGCAGCATCGGGACTAGCGGGAGGTCCCAAACAGATACGCAGTATTTT. Full variable domain (outside the CDR3, taken from reference TRBV5-1 and TRBJ2-3): KAGVTQTPRYLIKTRGQQVTLSCSPISGHRSVSWYQQTPGQGLQFLFEYFSETQRNKGNFPGRFSGRQFSNSRSEMNVSTLELGDSALYLCASSIGTSGRSQTDTQYFGPGTRLTVL.